The clone carrying this T cell receptor (beta chain) appeared a single time. Antigen: not known. Sequenced with the Oncomine TCR Beta short-read assay was DNA taken from cultured CD4+ T cells. MiXCR, run by TCRdb on the PCR reads, gives a single entry per CDR3 protein. This table has 15,000 or so distinct CDR3 sequences, roughly 57% appearing once. This CDR3 has 11 amino acids. The V end was cut by 5 bases, the J end by 4 bases, with 6 bases between. CDR1 and CDR2 (germline): DFQATT, SNEGSKA (reference sequence). Treatment here: 10-day PBMC culture with coronavirus spike peptide pools or control peptides (ViraFEST assay). The data belong to a study of vaccination and CD4 T cells after COVID-19. The wider study: Stimuli were overlapping spike peptide pools of SARS-CoV-2 and three common cold coronaviruses (HCoV-NL63, HCoV-OC43, HCoV-229E).

Regarding the study as a whole: Nearly all convalescent vaccine-specific clones, 304 of 307, recognized only SARS-CoV-2 spike.

Sequencing was done on a sample of CD4+ T cells from blood, cultured in vitro. The receptor's source is a human donor who had recovered from COVID-19. The rearrangement joins TRBV20-1 to TRBJ2-1; D not certain. CDR3 amino acids: CSASRYNEQFF. CDR3 nucleotide sequence: TGCAGTGCTTCACGGTACAATGAGCAGTTCTTC.